Sequencing of this T cell receptor beta chain was carried out in a study of OX40 agonist ivuxolimab in advanced cancers. Trimming took off 1 base at V and 5 bases at J, with 9 bases between the two ends. Germline V gene data show CDR1 as MDHEN and CDR2 as SYDVKM. The CDR3 loop spans 13 amino acids. TCRdb keeps only in-frame clones here, not all; method: immunoSEQ multiplex PCR. The sample shows over 25,000 clones, around 79% of them seen only once. The sequences come from CD4+ or CD8+ T cells sorted from blood, collected in a trial of the OX40 agonist ivuxolimab. V is TRBV28 and J is TRBJ2-7; D might be TRBD2 (6 bases). This TCR was recovered from an adult with an advanced solid tumor such as melanoma, head and neck, liver or kidney cancer. The CDR3 sequence is CASSLSGGDEQYF. CDR3 in DNA: TGTGCCAGCAGTTTATCGGGCGGGGACGAGCAGTACTTC. Filled out from reference TRBV28 and TRBJ2-7, the complete variable domain reads DVKVTQSSRYLVKRTGEKVFLECVQDMDHENMFWYRQDPGLGLRLIYFSYDVKMKEKGDIPEGYSVSREKKERFSLILESASTNQTSMYLCASSLSGGDEQYFGPGTRLTVT.